This passage covers 3 T cell receptor beta chains from one sample sequenced in a study of Graves' ophthalmopathy and Graves' hyperthyroidism. RNA transcripts served as template for amplifying TCR beta CDR3 sequences. HTBI primers were employed in first-round RT-PCR, then a second-round multiplex PCR followed. TCRdb recomputed calls from the multiplex PCR reads with MiXCR, one row per CDR3 protein. The sample contains 200,000 to 250,000 distinct CDR3 sequences, about 22% of which appear only once. Sample: peripheral blood. These receptors all come from a woman aged 45-59 years with Graves' ophthalmopathy.

The V call is TRBV28, the J call TRBJ2-4, with no clear D. Deletions cut 7 bases from V and 1 base from J, with 5 bases between. There are 12 residues in the CDR3. Germline CDR1 reads MDHEN; CDR2 reads SYDVKM. CDR3 amino acids: CASNAAKNIQYF. The CDR3 bases are TGTGCCAGCAACGCCGCCAAAAACATTCAGTACTTC.

This clonotype appeared many times. The CDR3 sequence is CASSIAGGINEQFF. The CDR3 DNA sequence: TGTGCCAGTAGTATAGCAGGGGGTATTAATGAGCAGTTCTTC. The chain couples TRBV19 to TRBJ2-1, with 7 positions matching TRBD1. The CDR3 covers 14 residues. Germline CDR1 reads LNHDA; CDR2 reads SQIVND (reference sequence). The J segment lost 7 bases and the V segment lost 1 base, leaving 4 bases of the junction unmatched.

This chain connects TRBV20-1 to TRBJ1-4, with D perhaps TRBD1 (6 bases). This CDR3 is built from 14 residues. Trimming pared 2 bases from V and 4 bases from J, leaving 11 bases between. Germline CDR1 and CDR2: DFQATT and SNEGSKA (reference sequence). The CDR3 loop is CSARLGGGNEKLFF. The CDR3 DNA is TGCAGTGCTAGATTAGGGGGGGGTAATGAAAAACTGTTTTTT.